This T cell receptor (beta chain) appears in the sequencing data of a study of T-cell reconstitution after alpha-beta-depleted transplantation in children. The germline gives CDR1 LNHNV, CDR2 YYDKDF (reference sequence). The CDR3 spans 12 residues. V dropped 5 bases and J dropped 8; count of bases not matched to a gene: 3. This clonotype was seen a handful of times. Using unique molecular identifiers, the investigators prepared the TCRbeta library. TCRdb recomputed calls from the PCR reads with MiXCR, one row per CDR3 protein. The sample holds about 610,000 distinct CDR3 sequences; over 9.5% are singletons and the top ten take approximately 4.1%.

The sequence came from a human donor who donated a stem cell graft to a child with acute myeloid leukemia. The material sequenced was PBMCs from the stem cell graft donor, taken from the stem cell graft. The chain recombines TRBV15 with TRBJ2-1, with 7 bases that match TRBD1. CDR3 sequence reads: CATSSRGYEQFF. Written as DNA, the CDR3 is TGTGCCACCAGCTCCAGGGGGTATGAGCAGTTCTTC.